Following are 16 T cell receptor beta chains from one sample sequenced in a study of blood T cell repertoires in COVID-19. Profiled with immunoSEQ multiplex PCR; TCRdb holds only in-frame clones, not every one. This table has about 270,000 clones, approximately 82% appearing once. The sequenced material came from peripheral blood. These receptors were obtained from an elderly man with acute or convalescent COVID-19.

The chain carries TRBV28 and TRBJ1-2, with a tentative D call TRBD1 (5 bases). Germline V lookup: CDR1 MDHEN, CDR2 SYDVKM. The CDR3 is 13 residues long. The V end lost 9 bases, the J end lost 1 base, and 12 bases lay between the germline ends. In nucleotides, the CDR3 is TGTGCCAGTAGGCGGGGCAGTAACTATGGCTACACCTTC. The encoded protein is CASRRGSNYGYTF.

The rearrangement joins TRBV7-3 to TRBJ2-2; TRBD1 agrees at 9 bases. The CDR3 is 16 amino acids. Germline loops: CDR1 SGHTA, CDR2 FQGTGA. Germline trimming cut 0 bases from V and 4 bases from J; bases unmatched to any gene: 3. The CDR3 protein is CASSLTGTGPTGELFF. The CDR3 DNA reads as TGTGCCAGCAGCTTAACCGGGACAGGGCCCACCGGGGAGCTGTTTTTT.

The rearrangement uses TRBV6-5 and TRBJ1-5; 7 nucleotides align to TRBD1. The J segment lost 3 bases and the V segment lost 4 bases, leaving 6 bases of the junction unmatched. Germline-derived CDR1 and CDR2 are MNHEY and SVGAGI. The CDR3 runs 15 residues. The CDR3 DNA follows: TGTGCCAGCAGTTTCGAGGGGGCCAACAATCAGCCCCAGCATTTT. This encodes CASSFEGANNQPQHF.

This clone was found a few times. The V gene is TRBV28, the J gene TRBJ1-5; the match to TRBD1 covers 8 bases. V trimming: 6 bases; J trimming: 5 bases; junction bases outside the gene matches: 12. Germline V CDR1 and CDR2: MDHEN, SYDVKM. The CDR3 runs 16 residues. For the CDR3, the DNA is TGTGCCAGCAGCTACTCACAGGGGGGAGGCTATCAGCCCCAGCATTTT. This codes for CASSYSQGGGYQPQHF.

CDR3 loop: CASSLDNQGHSNQPQHF. The DNA of the CDR3 is TGTGCCAGCAGCTTAGATAACCAGGGGCATAGCAATCAGCCCCAGCATTTT. The rearrangement joins TRBV11-2 to TRBJ1-5, with a weak D call TRBD1 (6 bases). The CDR3 covers 17 residues. The ends were cut back, 0 bases at V and 0 bases at J, with 12 bases in the middle. Germline assignment: CDR1 SGHAT and CDR2 FQNNGV.

This clone has at least ten counts. The chain is built from TRBV20-1 and TRBJ2-1, with 10 bases that match TRBD2. The CDR3 spans 14 residues. Germline CDR1 DFQATT, CDR2 SNEGSKA (reference sequence). V lost 6 bases, J lost 8 bases, and 10 bases stayed unmatched. CDR3 nucleotides: TGCAGTGCCAGTCAGGGACTAGCGTCTTATGAGCAGTTCTTC. Translated: CSASQGLASYEQFF.

This chain connects TRBV29-1 to TRBJ1-5, with 7 nucleotides matching TRBD1. The CDR3 consists of 15 residues. Per the germline V gene, CDR1 is SQVTM and CDR2 is ANQGSEA. V trimming: 3 bases; J trimming: 3 bases; junction bases outside the gene matches: 8. The DNA of the CDR3 is TGCAGCGTTGAGACAGGGAATCCCCTCAATCAGCCCCAGCATTTT. Amino acids: CSVETGNPLNQPQHF.

The chain couples TRBV4-2 to TRBJ2-4; D remains ambiguous. From germline, CDR1 is LGHNA and CDR2 YNFKEQ. The CDR3 extends over 16 amino acids. Trimming left V 0 bases short and J 6 bases short, with 15 bases between. DNA for the CDR3: TGTGCCAGCAGCCAAGAATCGGCGGTTTCGTCAAACATTCAGTACTTC. Translating it yields CASSQESAVSSNIQYF.

V and J are TRBV5-4 and TRBJ1-3; D remains unclear. This CDR3 contains 13 residues. The V and J ends lost 5 bases and 0 bases respectively, with 6 bases between them. Germline assignment: CDR1 SGHNT and CDR2 YYREEE (reference sequence). CDR3 nucleotide sequence: TGTGCCAGCAGAACAGACTCTGGAAACACCATATATTTT. It encodes CASRTDSGNTIYF.

The chain joins TRBV3-1 (or the pseudogene TRBV3-2) to TRBJ2-7, with 7 nucleotides matching TRBD2. CDR1 LGHDT and CDR2 YNNKEL come from the germline V gene (reference sequence). V trimming: 2 bases; J trimming: 7 bases; junction bases outside the gene matches: 14. This CDR3 region has 16 residues. In DNA form, the CDR3 reads TGTGCCAGCAGCCAACTCCCTCCTCTAGCGGTAGGGGAGCAGTACTTC. Its translation: CASSQLPPLAVGEQYF.

This clone was counted between two and nine times. The chain uses TRBV6-5 and TRBJ1-5, with 11 bases identical to TRBD1. V shed 6 bases and J 6 bases; nucleotides not matched to a gene: 7. Per the germline V gene, CDR1 is MNHEY and CDR2 is SVGAGI. The CDR3 is 15 residues long. CDR3 region: CASRIGQGAFQPQHF. As DNA, the CDR3 is TGTGCCAGCAGGATTGGACAGGGGGCATTTCAGCCCCAGCATTTT.

The V gene is TRBV2, the J gene TRBJ2-3; 12 nucleotides match TRBD2. With 5 bases clipped from V and 2 bases from J, the junction kept 5 bases outside the gene matches. The CDR3 has 16 amino acids. Germline V lookup: CDR1 SNHLY, CDR2 FYNNEI. The CDR3 is CASSLAGGRHTDTQYF. The CDR3 DNA reads as TGTGCCAGCAGTCTAGCGGGAGGGCGCCACACAGATACGCAGTATTTT.

The gene calls are TRBV5-4 and TRBJ2-7, with D tentatively TRBD2 (6 bases). The CDR3 runs to 15 residues. Looked up from germline, CDR1 is SGHNT and CDR2 is YYREEE (reference sequence). Trimming cost V 1 base and J 2 bases, with 13 bases left between them. The CDR3 sequence is CASSLSGTQPYEQYF. The CDR3 region has the DNA TGTGCCAGCAGCTTGTCCGGGACTCAACCCTACGAGCAGTACTTC.

The CDR3 coding sequence is TGTGCCAGCAGCTTGACCACAGGGGGCTGGCAGTACTTC. It encodes CASSLTTGGWQYF. The chain employs TRBV7-8 and TRBJ2-7; 9 nucleotides line up with TRBD1. CDR3 length equals 13 residues. Per germline, CDR1 SGHVS and CDR2 FQNEAQ. J lost 9 bases, V lost 3 bases, and 6 bases had no gene match.

The sample holds a few counts of this clone. V usage is TRBV6-5 and J usage is TRBJ2-2; D gene unclear. CDR1 is MNHEY, CDR2 SVGAGI, per germline. The CDR3 is 15 residues long. V dropped 0 bases and J dropped 4 bases, with 9 bases sitting between them. The CDR3 DNA reads TGTGCCAGCAGTTACTCCGGTAGAGGCACCGGGGAGCTGTTTTTT. Translating it yields CASSYSGRGTGELFF.

The chain employs TRBV19 and TRBJ2-7, with D tentatively TRBD2 (6 bases). The CDR3 is made up of 15 amino acids. The germline V gene has CDR1 LNHDA and CDR2 SQIVND (reference sequence). Trimming cost V 4 bases and J 2 bases, with 15 bases left between them. The CDR3 reads CASSTPVSGAYEQYF. The CDR3, as DNA: TGTGCCAGTAGTACCCCCGTGTCGGGGGCCTACGAGCAGTACTTC.